This T cell receptor (beta chain) was sequenced in a study of T cell responses to AZD1222 COVID-19 vaccine. General study results and limits: Donors skewed white British and female; clonal diversity was possibly underestimated. There were vaccine-associated CD4 TCRs across spike, dominant at 160-218 and 743-854. With two AZD1222 doses given, Spike-specific TCR breadth and depth both rose.

TCRdb keeps only in-frame clones here, not all; method: immunoSEQ multiplex PCR. Here the sample spans approximately 140,000 clones, roughly 90% being singletons. The CDR3 sequence is 16 residues long. The V gene lost 4 bases and the J gene lost 4 bases, with 19 bases spanning the gap. Germline V gives CDR1 MNHEY, CDR2 SVGEGT. This clone was picked up one time. Its antigen remains unknown. This clonotype was obtained from an adult in good health. The source material was peripheral blood, sampled on day 0 of AZD1222 vaccination. The chain carries TRBV6-2 or TRBV6-3 and TRBJ1-1; the D is unclear. The CDR3 sequence is CASSSPGPGGFTEAFF. CDR3 coding DNA: TGTGCCAGCAGTTCTCCTGGACCGGGTGGGTTCACTGAAGCTTTCTTT.